The present T cell receptor beta chain was sequenced within a study of CD8+ T cells in alopecia areata. Study in general: Patients in the treated group were given tofacitinib by mouth, 5 to 10 mg twice a day. Study-level findings and limits: A great number of expanded lesional clones endured in scalp and blood during tofacitinib.

Germline CDR1 and CDR2: SGHAT and FQNNGV. V lost 1 base, J lost 7 bases, and 11 bases lay in between. The CDR3 loop spans 14 amino acids. With respect to this clone: Its antigen is not identified.

Treatment specified: oral pan-JAK inhibitor, 5-10 mg twice daily. Sorted out of PBMCs were CD4+ T cells and CD8+ T cells. cDNA prepared by RNA extraction and subsequent reverse transcription served as the template for sequencing. The assay was immunoSEQ multiplex PCR, and TCRdb's table has in-frame clones only and misses some. The data show under 250,000 clones, approximately 72% seen once. This TCR came from a human donor with alopecia areata. Sequenced here: CD4+ T cells sorted from blood, sampled between weeks 44 and 45, from a patient treated with tofacitinib. The chain has TRBV11-2 and TRBJ2-4, with D possibly matching TRBD1 (5 bases). The CDR3 DNA follows: TGTGCCAGCAGCTTAGTGGGGCAGGCGAACATTCAGTACTTC. It encodes CASSLVGQANIQYF.